Below, 32 T cell receptor beta chains from the same sample are listed, as sequenced in a study of cytomegalovirus exposure and HLA in healthy donors. In the PCR, 60 Vbeta and 13 Jbeta primers were used. Method: immunoSEQ multiplex PCR; TCRdb's copy keeps in-frame clones and lacks some. The profile shows over 150,000 clones, about four fifths of them singletons. Material: PBMCs. These receptors originate from a man in his thirties or forties in good health and CMV-seropositive.

The chain carries TRBV13 and TRBJ2-5; 9 bases are shared with TRBD2. The J call may be in error: the DNA end matches TRBJ2-7 better. The CDR3 extends over 16 amino acids. CDR1 and CDR2 (germline): PRHDT, FYEKMQ (reference sequence). This CDR3 is CASSLGRAGGPHEQYF. The CDR3 coding sequence is TGTGCCAGCAGCTTAGGCAGGGCGGGAGGGCCTCACGAGCAGTACTTC.

The chain uses TRBV19 and TRBJ1-2; 9 bases align to TRBD1. CDR1 and CDR2 (germline): LNHDA, SQIVND (reference sequence). The CDR3 is 14 residues long. V trimming: 6 bases; J trimming: 6 bases; junction bases outside the gene matches: 8. CDR3 DNA sequence: TGTGCCAGTAGAGGGGGGGGACAGGGCCATGGCTACACCTTC. Translating it yields CASRGGGQGHGYTF.

This clone was detected once. This CDR3 reads CASSYPDRALSYEQYF. CDR3 DNA sequence: TGTGCCAGCAGTTACCCAGACAGGGCCCTCTCCTACGAGCAGTACTTC. V gene TRBV6-6 combines with J gene TRBJ2-7, with TRBD1 matching 7 bases. V lost 2 bases, J lost 0 bases, and 7 bases stayed unmatched. The CDR3 totals 16 residues. Germline CDR1 reads MNHNY; CDR2 reads SVGAGI (reference sequence).

This clone was seen a handful of times. This chain joins TRBV4-1 and TRBJ2-1, with a tentative D call TRBD1 (5 bases). The CDR3 length is 13 residues. Germline V gives CDR1 MGHRA, CDR2 YSYEKL. Trimming removed 2 bases at V and 10 bases at J, with 12 bases between. The CDR3 DNA reads TGCGCCAGCAGCCAACAACAGGTCACCGAGCAGTTCTTC. This codes for CASSQQQVTEQFF.

The chain is built from TRBV11-2 and TRBJ2-7, with 12 nucleotides matching TRBD2. Germline values: CDR1 SGHAT, CDR2 FQNNGV. V gave up 5 bases and J gave up 5 bases; unmatched junction bases: 7. CDR3 length: 15 residues. Here the CDR3 reads CASSTLLAGGDEQYF. The CDR3 nucleotides are TGTGCCAGCAGCACCCTCCTAGCGGGAGGGGACGAGCAGTACTTC.

A word on this clone: A read error may produce the germline difference seen at one junction end. The chain employs TRBV7-9 and TRBJ1-1, with 7 positions matching TRBD1. CDR1 and CDR2 (germline): SEHNR, FQNEAQ (reference sequence). The CDR3 covers 16 residues. The DNA for the CDR3 is TGTTCCAGCAGTCCCCGTTCAAAACCAGGGGGCACTGAAGCTTTCTTT. This encodes CSSSPRSKPGGTEAFF.

The V and J genes are TRBV28 and TRBJ2-1; the D gene is possibly TRBD2 (6 bases). The CDR3 runs to 13 residues. The germline CDR1 and CDR2 sequences are MDHEN and SYDVKM. The V and J ends lost 6 bases and 7 bases respectively, with 13 bases between them. The CDR3 here is CASSSGLDNEQFF. The CDR3 region has the DNA TGTGCCAGCAGCTCGGGACTCGATAATGAGCAGTTCTTC.

This chain joins TRBV9 and TRBJ2-3; maybe TRBD2 (6 bases). Trimming pared 2 bases from V and 6 bases from J, leaving 22 bases between. CDR1 is SGDLS, CDR2 YYNGEE, per germline. This CDR3 is 17 amino acids long. CDR3 DNA: TGTGCCAGCAGCGTCAACTCCGGGACTCTAATGGGCGATACGCAGTATTTT. Protein product: CASSVNSGTLMGDTQYF.

Here the CDR3 DNA reads TGTGCCAGCACCACCAGGGCAGGTGTAGCGCCCCAGCATTTT. Protein: CASTTRAGVAPQHF. This rearrangement joins TRBV18 to TRBJ1-5; D may be TRBD1 (5 bases). The CDR3 has 14 residues. From germline, CDR1 is KGHSH and CDR2 LQKENI. V lost 8 bases and J lost 9, with 20 bases in between.

The chain has TRBV27 and TRBJ1-5; D unresolved. Trimming stripped 6 bases from V and 3 bases from J, with 12 bases between. The germline V gene has CDR1 MNHEY and CDR2 SMNVEV (reference sequence). The length of the CDR3 is 14 residues. Here the CDR3 reads CASSPVRFNQPQHF. CDR3 DNA sequence: TGTGCCAGCAGCCCGGTGCGGTTCAATCAGCCCCAGCATTTT.

In the case of this clone: At one end, the junction sequence differs from germline, possibly due to a read error. The rearrangement links TRBV7-8 to TRBJ1-3; a weak D match, TRBD1 (6 bases). The V gene's germline CDR1 is SGHVS and CDR2 FQNEAQ. The CDR3 has 16 amino acids. The CDR3 protein is CANSSSGGGSGNTIYF. The CDR3 coding sequence is TGTGCCAACAGCTCCTCGGGGGGCGGATCTGGAAACACCATATATTTT.

The rearrangement links TRBV6-5 to TRBJ2-3; D is unclear. The length of the CDR3 is 14 residues. Germline CDR1 is MNHEY and CDR2 is SVGAGI. Trimming stripped 5 bases from V and 4 bases from J, with 13 bases between. The DNA of the CDR3 is TGTGCCAGCAGTACCCCCGTAGGAGCAGATACGCAGTATTTT. This codes for CASSTPVGADTQYF.

The chain couples TRBV15 to TRBJ2-1, with 7 bases aligning to TRBD1. The ends lost 3 bases at V and 8 bases at J; junction bases unmatched: 4. CDR1 and CDR2 from the germline V gene are LNHNV and YYDKDF (reference sequence). This CDR3 comprises 13 residues. The CDR3 protein is CATSRDRIDEQFF. The CDR3 nucleotides read TGTGCCACCAGCAGGGACAGGATTGATGAGCAGTTCTTC. Combining the CDR3 with reference TRBV15 and TRBJ2-1 gives the whole variable domain DAMVIQNPRYQVTQFGKPVTLSCSQTLNHNVMYWYQQKSSQAPKLLFHYYDKDFNNEADTPDNFQSRRPNTSFCFLDIRSPGLGDTAMYLCATSRDRIDEQFFGPGTRLTVL.

The rearrangement links TRBV18 to TRBJ2-5; 9 bases are shared with TRBD2. The J call may be faulty, since TRBJ2-7 better matches the DNA end. This CDR3 contains 16 residues. CDR1 is KGHSH and CDR2 is LQKENI in the germline V gene. CDR3 protein: CASSPSSGTSRYEQYF. CDR3 nucleotide sequence: TGTGCCAGCTCACCATCCTCCGGGACTAGCAGGTACGAGCAGTACTTC.

The chain carries TRBV5-5 and TRBJ2-5; possibly TRBD1 for D (6 bases). Germline CDR1 SGHKS, CDR2 YYEKEE (reference sequence). The CDR3 has 16 amino acids. With 4 bases removed from V and 5 bases from J, the gap between germline ends came to 21 bases. The CDR3 DNA sequence: TGTGCCAGCAGCCAGACGGACAGTATCAGCTTGGAGACCCAGTACTTC. This codes for CASSQTDSISLETQYF.

The chain has TRBV28 and TRBJ1-1; D is perhaps TRBD1 (6 bases). The CDR3 length is 14 residues. Germline CDR1 MDHEN, CDR2 SYDVKM. V shed 6 bases and J shed 8 bases, with 19 bases lying between them. This chain's CDR3 is CASSGNRAPLEAFF. CDR3 nucleotides: TGTGCCAGCAGCGGAAACAGGGCCCCTCTCGAAGCTTTCTTT.

V is TRBV2 and J is TRBJ2-7; 11 bases are shared with TRBD2. Germline trimming cut 10 bases from V and 5 bases from J; bases unmatched to any gene: 13. This CDR3 spans 15 amino acids. Germline V gene sequence: CDR1 SNHLY, CDR2 FYNNEI. CDR3 sequence reads: CATKENSGGAHEQYF. The CDR3 coding sequence is TGTGCCACCAAGGAGAATAGCGGGGGGGCGCACGAGCAGTACTTC.

V and J are TRBV5-4 and TRBJ2-2, with a possible D match to TRBD2 (6 bases). There are 14 residues in the CDR3. With 7 bases removed from V and 1 base from J, the gap between germline ends came to 11 bases. The germline V gene has CDR1 SGHNT and CDR2 YYREEE (reference sequence). CDR3 nucleotide sequence: TGTGCCAGCGGGGAGGCGGGGAACACCGGGGAGCTGTTTTTT. This gives the protein CASGEAGNTGELFF.

The gene calls are TRBV5-4 and TRBJ1-1; TRBD1 might be the D (5 bases). The germline V and J ends were trimmed by 2 bases and 2 bases, with 7 bases remaining between them. The CDR3 loop spans 13 amino acids. The germline CDR1 and CDR2 sequences are SGHNT and YYREEE (reference sequence). CDR3 residues: CASSFGTNTEAFF. In nucleotides, the CDR3 is TGTGCCAGCAGCTTTGGGACTAACACTGAAGCTTTCTTT.

This rearrangement joins TRBV10-1 to TRBJ2-7, with TRBD1 identical over 10 bases. The germline CDR1 and CDR2 sequences are WNHNN and SYGVQD (reference sequence). This CDR3 has 14 amino acids. With V trimmed by 10 bases and J by 5 bases, 11 bases remained unmatched. CDR3 sequence: CATSKDRGIHEQYF. The CDR3 region has the DNA TGCGCCACCTCGAAGGACAGGGGGATTCACGAGCAGTACTTC.

V is TRBV6-5 and J is TRBJ1-1; maybe TRBD1 (6 bases). This CDR3 spans 14 amino acids. Germline assignment: CDR1 MNHEY and CDR2 SVGAGI. The V gene lost 6 bases and the J gene lost 4 bases, with 15 bases spanning the gap. CDR3 sequence: CASSLRGFPTEAFF. The CDR3 region has the DNA TGTGCCAGCAGCCTCAGGGGTTTCCCCACTGAAGCTTTCTTT.

CDR3 nucleotides: TGTGCCAGCAGCCAAGATCCAGCGGGAGGGCCAGAGACCCAGTACTTC. This gives the protein CASSQDPAGGPETQYF. J is TRBJ2-5 and V is TRBV4-2; 10 bases fit TRBD2. Germline values: CDR1 LGHNA, CDR2 YNFKEQ. Trimming at V came to 0 bases and at J to 4 bases, leaving 5 bases not matched to a gene. The CDR3 sequence is 16 residues long.

This chain connects TRBV28 to TRBJ1-5, with a tentative D call TRBD1 (5 bases). The germline V and J ends were trimmed by 3 bases and 0 bases, with 15 bases remaining between them. Germline V CDR1 and CDR2: MDHEN, SYDVKM. This CDR3 is built from 17 residues. The DNA for the CDR3 is TGTGCCAGCAGTTTGCCGGCCCGGGGGAATAGCAATCAGCCCCAGCATTTT. Residues: CASSLPARGNSNQPQHF.

The chain carries TRBV20-1 and TRBJ2-2; D is uncertain. Trimming took 3 bases from V and 6 from J, leaving 5 bases between them. Germline CDR1 is DFQATT and CDR2 is SNEGSKA (reference sequence). This CDR3 has 11 residues. CDR3: CSASLSGELFF. In nucleotides, the CDR3 is TGCAGTGCTAGCCTGTCCGGGGAGCTGTTTTTT.

This rearrangement joins TRBV5-4 to TRBJ2-7; the match to TRBD1 covers 8 bases. Germline loops: CDR1 SGHNT, CDR2 YYREEE (reference sequence). The CDR3 loop spans 13 amino acids. After removal of 3 bases from V and 10 bases from J, the junction contained 9 bases not matched to a gene. This chain's CDR3 is CASSWGDRKVQYF. Written as DNA, the CDR3 is TGTGCCAGCAGCTGGGGGGACAGGAAAGTACAGTACTTC.

The V gene is TRBV7-2, the J gene TRBJ2-7; TRBD1 matches 8 bases. CDR1 and CDR2 (germline): SGHTA, FQGNSA. The CDR3 runs to 15 residues. V trimming: 2 bases; J trimming: 5 bases; junction bases outside the gene matches: 8. CDR3 in amino acids: CASSLFPGGYDEQYF. The CDR3 DNA is TGTGCCAGCAGCTTATTCCCAGGGGGCTATGACGAGCAGTACTTC.

This sequence joins TRBV6-5 and TRBJ1-2, with a weak D call TRBD1 (6 bases). Germline V gene sequence: CDR1 MNHEY, CDR2 SVGAGI. Between the trimmed V and J ends, which lost 4 bases and 3 bases, there was a span of 9 bases. The CDR3 spans 13 residues. CDR3 residues: CASSSAGDYGYTF. The CDR3, as DNA: TGTGCCAGCAGTTCTGCAGGGGACTATGGCTACACCTTC.

The V and J genes are TRBV28 and TRBJ1-2; 7 bases agree with TRBD1. Germline lookup yields CDR1 MDHEN and CDR2 SYDVKM. V trimming: 8 bases; J trimming: 5 bases; junction bases outside the gene matches: 8. The CDR3 is 13 residues long. The CDR3 here is CASEGGAIYGYTF. CDR3 nucleotide sequence: TGTGCCAGCGAAGGGGGCGCGATATATGGCTACACCTTC.

V usage is TRBV7-2 and J usage is TRBJ2-7; a weak D match, TRBD2 (5 bases). The CDR3 consists of 13 residues. Germline CDR1 and CDR2: SGHTA and FQGNSA. Trimming left V 3 bases short and J 5 bases short, with 11 bases between. CDR3 nucleotides: TGTGCCAGCAGCTTCGACTCCGGGGACGAGCAGTACTTC. This codes for CASSFDSGDEQYF.

This clone was recorded many times. The rearrangement joins TRBV4-1 to TRBJ2-7, with 16 bases aligning to TRBD2. Looked up from germline, CDR1 is MGHRA and CDR2 is YSYEKL. This CDR3 comprises 18 residues. Trimming took 4 bases from V and 0 from J; bases not matched to a gene: 6. The CDR3 bases are TGCGCCAGCAGCCCGTGGGGGACTAGCGGGAGGGACTCCTACGAGCAGTACTTC. This codes for CASSPWGTSGRDSYEQYF.

The chain joins TRBV10-2 to TRBJ1-1; TRBD1 matches 9 bases. V shed 10 bases, J shed 3 bases, and the junction held 18 bases outside the gene matches. The CDR3 loop spans 17 amino acids. The germline V gene encodes CDR1 WSHSY and CDR2 SAAADI. The CDR3 nucleotides are TGCGCCATCCGACCGGGGACAGGGCAAATTTTGGACACTGAAGCTTTCTTT. The encoded protein is CAIRPGTGQILDTEAFF.

This rearrangement joins TRBV25-1 to TRBJ2-1; D call uncertain. The CDR3 consists of 11 residues. Germline V gene sequence: CDR1 MGHDK, CDR2 SYGVNS. Between the trimmed V and J ends, which lost 7 bases and 8 bases, there was a span of 9 bases. CDR3 sequence (DNA): TGTGCCAGCACTAATGAGGATGAGCAGTTCTTC. As protein: CASTNEDEQFF. Together with reference TRBV25-1 and TRBJ2-1, the CDR3 gives the full variable domain: EADIYQTPRYLVIGTGKKITLECSQTMGHDKMYWYQQDPGMELHLIHYSYGVNSTEKGDLSSESTVSRIRTEHFPLTLESARPSHTSQYLCASTNEDEQFFGPGTRLTVL.